Presented here are 26 T cell receptor beta chains from one specimen sequenced in a study of T-cell memory formation after mild COVID-19 (dated by TCRdb to the early 2020s). Library method: 5' RACE. Sequencing used an Illumina NovaSeq 6000. TCRdb reprocessed the public reads (quality trimming at Q25 with fastp, clone calling with MiXCR) and kept in-frame beta chains. Rows are unified per CDR3 protein, each entry keeping the most common DNA and genes. This sample lists roughly 300,000 distinct CDR3 sequences; about 13% were detected once. The top ten constitute around a fifth of the sample. The sequenced sample was PBMCs or a T cell subset sorted from them (not recorded which). All receptors come from a man younger than 30 who had mild COVID-19 (a few samples of this study predate the infection). The sample titles of this study are shuffled in the database, so cell type and time point are left out; the donor was told from shared clones.

V usage is TRBV27 and J usage is TRBJ1-5; no firm D call. The CDR3 runs 14 residues. CDR1 is MNHEY, CDR2 SMNVEV, per germline (reference sequence). The germline V and J ends were trimmed by 3 bases and 3 bases, with 9 bases remaining between them. In nucleotides, the CDR3 is TGTGCCAGCAGTTTTGGCAGATCCAATCAGCCCCAGCATTTT. It is translated as CASSFGRSNQPQHF.

This clonotype showed up just a few times. The rearrangement links TRBV12-3 or TRBV12-4 to TRBJ2-3; possible D gene TRBD2, 6 bases. The ends were cut back, 0 bases at V and 4 bases at J, with 11 bases in the middle. The CDR3 loop spans 15 amino acids. CDR3 sequence reads: CASSLAPTRADTQYF. The CDR3 DNA sequence: TGTGCCAGCAGTTTAGCGCCGACTAGAGCAGATACGCAGTATTTT.

This clonotype was detected only a few times. The DNA of the CDR3 is TGTGCCAGCAGCGGGATAAGGGGGAACCGAACCGATGAGCAGTTCTTC. It codes for CASSGIRGNRTDEQFF. The chain has TRBV6-6 and TRBJ2-1; D possibly corresponds to TRBD1 (6 bases). The V and J ends lost 6 bases and 8 bases respectively, with 23 bases between them. The CDR3 loop spans 16 amino acids. CDR1 and CDR2 (germline): MNHNY, SVGAGI (reference sequence).

This clonotype has at least ten counts. The chain uses TRBV7-2 and TRBJ1-2; D is unresolved. The germline gives CDR1 SGHTA, CDR2 FQGNSA. CDR3 length: 15 amino acids. V lost 1 base and J 5 bases, leaving 14 bases between the germline ends. This chain's CDR3 is CASSLGGAVEYGYTF. DNA of the CDR3: TGTGCCAGCAGCTTAGGGGGAGCAGTGGAGTATGGCTACACCTTC.

This clonotype was seen a handful of times. This rearrangement joins TRBV4-1 to TRBJ1-1, with D perhaps matching TRBD1 (5 bases). Germline CDR1 reads MGHRA; CDR2 reads YSYEKL. Trimming shortened V by 4 bases and J by 1 base, and 16 bases separated the two germline ends. The CDR3 is made up of 16 amino acids. In DNA, the CDR3 is TGCGCCAGCAGCCTCCCCGAGGGGTCCCGGAACACTGAAGCTTTCTTT. It yields the protein CASSLPEGSRNTEAFF.

The genes are TRBV7-2 and TRBJ2-5; possibly TRBD2 for D (5 bases). Germline loops: CDR1 SGHTA, CDR2 FQGNSA. This CDR3 has 14 amino acids. With 5 bases removed from V and 5 bases from J, the gap between germline ends came to 15 bases. CDR3 residues: CASSNDRGWETQYF. CDR3 coding DNA: TGTGCCAGCAGCAACGACCGGGGTTGGGAGACCCAGTACTTC. Complete variable domain (other parts from reference TRBV7-2 and TRBJ2-5): GAGVSQSPSNKVTEKGKDVELRCDPISGHTALYWYRQSLGQGLEFLIYFQGNSAPDKSGLPSDRFSAERTGGSVSTLTIQRTQQEDSAVYLCASSNDRGWETQYFGPGTRLLVL.

The CDR3 nucleotides read TGTGCCAGCAGCCACGTCGCGGGACAGGGGGCAGAGGGCTACACCTTC. Its translation: CASSHVAGQGAEGYTF. The rearrangement joins TRBV7-9 to TRBJ1-2; 12 bases agree with TRBD1. This CDR3 region has 16 residues. Germline V gene sequence: CDR1 SEHNR, CDR2 FQNEAQ (reference sequence). With V trimmed by 5 bases and J by 8 bases, 12 bases remained unmatched.

This rearrangement joins TRBV27 to TRBJ2-1; no firm D call. V was shortened by 5 bases and J by 7 bases, with 21 bases between the two germline ends. The CDR3 runs 16 residues. Germline CDR1 and CDR2: MNHEY and SMNVEV (reference sequence). Here the CDR3 reads CASSTRMGGLWNEQFF. The CDR3 coding sequence is TGTGCCAGCAGTACCCGGATGGGCGGCCTCTGGAATGAGCAGTTCTTC.

Written as DNA, the CDR3 is TGCAGTGCTGCGAAGCAGGGTAGCGGGGGTCCAGATACGCAGTATTTT. This gives the protein CSAAKQGSGGPDTQYF. The rearrangement joins TRBV20-1 to TRBJ2-3; 9 bases line up with TRBD2. Germline CDR1 DFQATT, CDR2 SNEGSKA (reference sequence). J gave up 4 bases and V 5 bases, and 13 bases lay outside the gene matches. There are 16 residues in the CDR3.

The chain joins TRBV10-3 to TRBJ1-5; the match to TRBD1 covers 7 bases. The CDR3 consists of 16 residues. Germline V gene data show CDR1 as ENHRY and CDR2 as SYGVKD. The V segment lost 6 bases and the J segment 4 bases; nucleotides outside the gene matches: 12. CDR3 sequence (DNA): TGTGCCATCAGCCTCCCGACTAACAGGGGAAATCAGCCCCAGCATTTT. This encodes CAISLPTNRGNQPQHF.

This rearrangement joins TRBV10-3 to TRBJ2-1; perhaps TRBD2 as D (5 bases). CDR1 ENHRY and CDR2 SYGVKD come from the germline V gene. CDR3 length: 16 amino acids. V dropped 6 bases and J dropped 1 base, with 16 bases sitting between them. The CDR3 reads CAIRSPDGISYNEQFF. The CDR3 nucleotides are TGTGCCATCAGGAGCCCCGACGGGATTTCCTACAATGAGCAGTTCTTC.

V usage is TRBV6-1 and J usage is TRBJ1-1, with D unresolved. Per the germline V gene, CDR1 is MNHNS and CDR2 is SASEGT. The V end lost 3 bases, the J end lost 6 bases, and 20 bases lay between the germline ends. CDR3 length equals 16 residues. The CDR3 sequence is CASSDGKRYGRAEAFF. CDR3 coding DNA: TGTGCCAGCAGTGACGGGAAACGCTACGGTCGCGCTGAAGCTTTCTTT.

Only a few counts were recorded for this clonotype. The V call is TRBV7-6, the J call TRBJ2-3, with D possibly TRBD2 on 7 matching bases. V was shortened by 7 bases and J by 5 bases, with 16 bases between the two germline ends. The V gene's germline CDR1 is SGHVS and CDR2 FNYEAQ. The CDR3 spans 14 residues. CDR3 in DNA: TGTGCCAGCACTCCGAGGGGGGGGAAAGATACGCAGTATTTT. Translated, it gives CASTPRGGKDTQYF.

The CDR3 coding sequence is TGCGTAGGATCCGGGACAGGGGGGGGGAAGGTCACTGAAGCTTTCTTT. Amino acid sequence: CVGSGTGGGKVTEAFF. The genes are TRBV20-1 and TRBJ1-1; 11 positions match TRBD1. The CDR3 has 16 residues. Germline V lookup: CDR1 DFQATT, CDR2 SNEGSKA (reference sequence).

This clonotype turned up a few times. The chain carries TRBV6-2 or TRBV6-3 and TRBJ2-2, with D tentatively TRBD2 (6 bases). CDR3 length: 14 residues. V dropped 6 bases and J dropped 4 bases, with 12 bases sitting between them. Germline CDR1 is MNHEY and CDR2 is SVGEGT. The CDR3 sequence is CASRSGSATGELFF. CDR3 DNA: TGTGCCAGCAGATCCGGGAGCGCCACCGGGGAGCTGTTTTTT.

This sequence joins TRBV19 and TRBJ2-7; D unclear. CDR1 is LNHDA and CDR2 is SQIVND in the germline V gene (reference sequence). V shed 5 bases and J shed 3 bases, with 8 bases lying between them. The CDR3 loop spans 12 amino acids. CDR3 residues: CASSSSRYEQYF. The DNA of the CDR3 is TGTGCCAGTAGTTCAAGTCGCTACGAGCAGTACTTC.

The V gene is TRBV6-5, the J gene TRBJ2-1; tentatively, D is TRBD2 (6 bases). This CDR3 comprises 14 residues. Germline V gene sequence: CDR1 MNHEY, CDR2 SVGAGI. Trimming stripped 3 bases from V and 4 bases from J, with 10 bases between. CDR3 nucleotides: TGTGCCAGCAGTTATTTGGGGGGATACAATGAGCAGTTCTTC. Its translation: CASSYLGGYNEQFF.

The chain joins TRBV6-2 or TRBV6-3 to TRBJ2-2; 7 bases are shared with TRBD1. Germline CDR1 is MNHEY and CDR2 is SVGEGT. Germline trimming cut 6 bases from V and 4 bases from J; bases unmatched to any gene: 5. The CDR3 has 14 amino acids. The DNA of the CDR3 is TGTGCCAGCAGAACGCACAGGGGCACCGGGGAGCTGTTTTTT. Its translation: CASRTHRGTGELFF.

This clonotype has a handful of counts. The rearrangement links TRBV18 to TRBJ2-7, with TRBD1 matching 7 bases. From germline, CDR1 is KGHSH and CDR2 LQKENI. Trimming at V came to 3 bases and at J to 6 bases, leaving 8 bases not matched to a gene. This CDR3 has 14 residues. CDR3 residues: CASSPRQGLAEQYF. The CDR3 region has the DNA TGTGCCAGCTCACCGAGACAGGGTTTGGCCGAGCAGTACTTC.

This clonotype appeared a few times. The chain carries TRBV6-6 and TRBJ2-2, with TRBD1 matching over 7 bases. The J segment lost 7 bases and the V segment lost 5 bases, leaving 7 bases of the junction unmatched. This CDR3 comprises 14 residues. Germline values: CDR1 MNHNY, CDR2 SVGAGI (reference sequence). CDR3 protein: CASSPTGDNGELFF. CDR3 DNA sequence: TGTGCCAGCAGTCCAACAGGGGATAACGGGGAGCTGTTTTTT.

This chain connects TRBV28 to TRBJ2-7; the D call may be TRBD1 or TRBD2 (5 bases each). There are 15 residues in the CDR3. Germline assignment: CDR1 MDHEN and CDR2 SYDVKM. Trimming removed 4 bases at V and 2 bases at J, with 15 bases between. CDR3 residues: CASSSPGQFTYEQYF. The CDR3, as DNA: TGTGCCAGCAGTTCGCCGGGGCAGTTTACCTACGAGCAGTACTTC.

This clonotype was detected ten times or more. This chain uses TRBV7-6 with TRBJ2-3; D may be TRBD2 (6 bases). Germline V gene sequence: CDR1 SGHVS, CDR2 FNYEAQ. The CDR3 sequence is 16 residues long. V gave up 1 base and J gave up 4 bases, with 15 bases separating them. CDR3 coding DNA: TGTGCCAGCAGCTTAGAGGCGGGGTCTCGGGCAGATACGCAGTATTTT. Its protein is CASSLEAGSRADTQYF.

This clonotype was observed a few times. The chain uses TRBV14 and TRBJ2-3; 8 positions match TRBD2. The germline CDR1 and CDR2 sequences are SGHDN and FVKESK. J was trimmed by 1 base and V by 4 bases; bases with no gene match: 7. This CDR3 is 16 amino acids long. The CDR3 DNA follows: TGTGCCAGCAGCCCCCTGGGTAGCGGGGGCACAGATACGCAGTATTTT. As protein: CASSPLGSGGTDTQYF.

This clonotype was seen only a few times. J is TRBJ1-4 and V is TRBV5-1, with D possibly being TRBD1 (6 bases). The CDR3 is made up of 17 amino acids. Germline values: CDR1 SGHRS, CDR2 YFSETQ. Deletions cut 4 bases from V and 7 bases from J, with 23 bases between. The CDR3 DNA reads TGCGCCAGCAGCCCTACCGGGACACCATTCTCGGGTGAAAAACTGTTTTTT. It yields the protein CASSPTGTPFSGEKLFF. Full variable domain (missing parts from reference TRBV5-1 and TRBJ1-4): KAGVTQTPRYLIKTRGQQVTLSCSPISGHRSVSWYQQTPGQGLQFLFEYFSETQRNKGNFPGRFSGRQFSNSRSEMNVSTLELGDSALYLCASSPTGTPFSGEKLFFGSGTQLSVL.

The rearrangement links TRBV3-1 to TRBJ2-1; D possibly corresponds to TRBD1 (5 bases). V gave up 0 bases and J gave up 12 bases, with 15 bases separating them. Germline values: CDR1 LGHDT, CDR2 YNNKEL (reference sequence). This CDR3 is 14 amino acids long. The CDR3 sequence: CASSQDREQNGQFF. Here the CDR3 DNA reads TGTGCCAGCAGCCAAGACAGGGAACAAAACGGGCAGTTCTTC.

The V and J genes are TRBV27 and TRBJ2-3; a weak D match, TRBD2 (5 bases). The germline V gene encodes CDR1 MNHEY and CDR2 SMNVEV (reference sequence). The CDR3 is made up of 15 amino acids. Trimming took 5 bases from V and 2 from J, leaving 14 bases between them. CDR3 in DNA: TGTGCCAGCAGTCAACGGGGTCCGGTCACAGATACGCAGTATTTT. Its translation is CASSQRGPVTDTQYF.